The clone carrying this T cell receptor (beta chain) is a singleton in its sample. What it binds is not known. CDR1 and CDR2 (germline): SGHRS, YFSETQ. The CDR3 spans 15 residues. Trimming at V came to 2 bases and at J to 4 bases, leaving 5 bases not matched to a gene. Produced via immunoSEQ multiplex PCR; TCRdb's table is partial and in-frame only. The data contain 150,000 to 200,000 clones, around 92% of them singletons. The data are from a study of T cell responses to AZD1222 COVID-19 vaccine. Study-wide results and limits: Among vaccine-associated CD4 TCRs, coverage spanned spike, with dominance at 160-218 and 743-854. Clonal diversity may have been underestimated, and the donors were mostly white British, with more females than males.

This sequence joins TRBV5-1 and TRBJ2-7, with 11 bases matching TRBD1. The sequence derives from an adult in good health. This sample comprised peripheral blood, obtained on day 0 of AZD1222 vaccination. CDR3 loop: CASSFGQGAGYEQYF. The CDR3 nucleotides are TGCGCCAGCAGCTTTGGACAGGGGGCAGGGTACGAGCAGTACTTC. The full variable domain, its missing parts supplied by reference TRBV5-1 and TRBJ2-7, is KAGVTQTPRYLIKTRGQQVTLSCSPISGHRSVSWYQQTPGQGLQFLFEYFSETQRNKGNFPGRFSGRQFSNSRSEMNVSTLELGDSALYLCASSFGQGAGYEQYFGPGTRLTVT.